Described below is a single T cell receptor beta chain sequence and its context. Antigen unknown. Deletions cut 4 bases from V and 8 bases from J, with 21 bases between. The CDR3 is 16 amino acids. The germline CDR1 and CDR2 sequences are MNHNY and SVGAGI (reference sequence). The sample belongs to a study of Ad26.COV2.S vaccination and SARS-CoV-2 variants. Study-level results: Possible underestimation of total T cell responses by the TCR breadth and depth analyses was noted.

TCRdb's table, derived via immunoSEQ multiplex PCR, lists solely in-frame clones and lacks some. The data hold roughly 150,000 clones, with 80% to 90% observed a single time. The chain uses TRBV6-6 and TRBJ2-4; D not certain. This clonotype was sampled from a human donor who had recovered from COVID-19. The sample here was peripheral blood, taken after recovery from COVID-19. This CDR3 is CASSLTHRVVLDIQYF. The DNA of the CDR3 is TGTGCCAGCAGTTTGACCCATAGAGTTGTCCTAGACATTCAGTACTTC.